The 15 T cell receptor beta chains listed next were all sequenced from one sample in a study of blood T cell repertoires in COVID-19. Generated by immunoSEQ multiplex PCR, the TCRdb table keeps only in-frame clones and is missing some. This table has around 470,000 clones, about 90% appearing once. The source material was PBMCs or T cells enriched from blood (not recorded which). Receptors were obtained from a man aged 18 to 35 who had recovered from COVID-19.

The V and J genes are TRBV28 and TRBJ1-6; possibly TRBD1 for D (5 bases). Germline V gene data show CDR1 as MDHEN and CDR2 as SYDVKM. Trimming took off 4 bases at V and 8 bases at J, with 15 bases between the two ends. CDR3 length: 15 amino acids. For the CDR3, the DNA is TGTGCCAGCAGTTGGGGCCCCAGCCTCGATTCACCCCTCCACTTT. Amino acid sequence: CASSWGPSLDSPLHF.

The chain is built from TRBV29-1 and TRBJ2-3; tentative D call: TRBD2 (6 bases). CDR3 length equals 15 residues. The germline V gene encodes CDR1 SQVTM and CDR2 ANQGSEA. The V gene lost 4 bases and the J gene lost 0 bases, with 14 bases spanning the gap. CDR3 sequence: CSVVGDSISTDTQYF. Here the CDR3 DNA reads TGCAGCGTTGTGGGGGACTCAATAAGCACAGATACGCAGTATTTT.

This chain joins TRBV28 and TRBJ2-7, with 8 nucleotides matching TRBD1. This CDR3 has 14 residues. Germline CDR1 and CDR2: MDHEN and SYDVKM. Trimming at V came to 6 bases and at J to 7 bases, leaving 11 bases not matched to a gene. The CDR3 sequence: CASRPGQDVTEQYF. The CDR3 DNA is TGTGCCAGCAGGCCGGGACAGGACGTCACGGAGCAGTACTTC.

This sequence joins TRBV6-1 and TRBJ1-6; D possibly corresponds to TRBD1 (5 bases). This CDR3 is built from 14 residues. Germline V lookup: CDR1 MNHNS, CDR2 SASEGT. V was trimmed by 2 bases and J by 8 bases, leaving 10 bases between them. For the CDR3, the DNA is TGTGCCAGCAGTGAATACAGGCTGGATTCACCCCTCCACTTT. Protein sequence: CASSEYRLDSPLHF.

The rearrangement links TRBV10-3 to TRBJ1-3; D remains unclear. This CDR3 spans 14 amino acids. Germline assignment: CDR1 ENHRY and CDR2 SYGVKD. V lost 4 bases to trimming and J lost 0 bases, with 7 bases between them. Here the CDR3 reads CAISATSSGNTIYF. In DNA form, the CDR3 reads TGTGCCATCAGTGCGACAAGCTCTGGAAACACCATATATTTT.

This chain links TRBV27 with TRBJ1-1; D not resolved. Between the trimmed V and J ends, which lost 3 bases and 4 bases, there was a span of 18 bases. The length of the CDR3 is 16 residues. Germline CDR1 and CDR2: MNHEY and SMNVEV (reference sequence). In nucleotides, the CDR3 is TGTGCCAGCAGTTTTAATAAAGGAGCGGGTACCACTGAAGCTTTCTTT. Encoded protein: CASSFNKGAGTTEAFF.

This chain joins TRBV4-1 and TRBJ1-6; perhaps TRBD1 as D (6 bases). V was trimmed by 0 bases and J by 8 bases, leaving 14 bases between them. The CDR3 runs to 16 residues. CDR1 is MGHRA, CDR2 YSYEKL, per germline. CDR3 amino acids: CASSQDPGVPYSPLHF. The CDR3, as DNA: TGCGCCAGCAGCCAAGATCCAGGGGTTCCCTATTCACCCCTCCACTTT.

V gene TRBV11-2 combines with J gene TRBJ2-7, with 7 bases fitting TRBD2. The CDR3 is 14 residues long. Trimming took 2 bases from V and 4 from J; bases not matched to a gene: 5. Germline CDR1 is SGHAT and CDR2 is FQNNGV. The CDR3 nucleotides are TGTGCCAGCAGCTTACGGAGCGGGGCTTACGAGCAGTACTTC. It translates to CASSLRSGAYEQYF.

This clone has a handful of counts. V gene TRBV29-1 combines with J gene TRBJ2-3; a possible D gene is TRBD2 (6 bases). Germline CDR1 reads SQVTM; CDR2 reads ANQGSEA. V lost 6 bases and J lost 5, with 9 bases in between. The CDR3 runs to 11 residues. The CDR3 here is CSVGGIDTQYF. In DNA, the CDR3 is TGCAGCGTAGGAGGGATAGATACGCAGTATTTT.

This clone occurred a few times. The chain links TRBV3-1 (or the pseudogene TRBV3-2) to TRBJ1-2; 12 bases align to TRBD1. The CDR3 length is 15 residues. Germline-derived CDR1 and CDR2 are LGHDT and YNNKEL (reference sequence). Losses at the gene ends were 3 bases for V and 4 bases for J; bases not matched to a gene: 3. CDR3 sequence (DNA): TGTGCCAGCAGCCAGGGACAGGGGGCGAGCTATGGCTACACCTTC. It translates to CASSQGQGASYGYTF.

In its sample, this clone was seen once. V and J are TRBV7-8 and TRBJ1-3; D is unresolved. The V gene's germline CDR1 is SGHVS and CDR2 FQNEAQ. V dropped 1 base and J dropped 0 bases, with 10 bases sitting between them. The CDR3 is 16 amino acids. This chain's CDR3 is CASSLGRVPSGNTIYF. In DNA, the CDR3 is TGTGCCAGCAGCTTAGGCCGGGTCCCCTCTGGAAACACCATATATTTT.

The chain is built from TRBV29-1 and TRBJ2-5; unclear D gene. Germline V gene sequence: CDR1 SQVTM, CDR2 ANQGSEA. The CDR3 sequence is 13 residues long. V was trimmed by 0 bases and J by 7 bases, leaving 12 bases between them. CDR3 bases: TGCAGCGTTGAAGACCCGTCCCTCCGGACCCAGTACTTC. It codes for CSVEDPSLRTQYF.

This clone was seen a single time. The V and J genes are TRBV15 and TRBJ1-2, with 8 bases aligning to TRBD1. CDR3 size: 13 residues. The J segment lost 8 bases and the V segment lost 3 bases, leaving 5 bases of the junction unmatched. Germline-derived CDR1 and CDR2 are LNHNV and YYDKDF (reference sequence). CDR3 nucleotides: TGTGCCACCAGCAGCCAGGGGGCGGGGGGCTACACCTTC. This translates into CATSSQGAGGYTF.

The genes are TRBV9 and TRBJ2-7; 9 nucleotides align to TRBD2. This CDR3 spans 14 amino acids. V lost 4 bases, J lost 3 bases, and 5 bases stayed unmatched. Germline CDR1 reads SGDLS; CDR2 reads YYNGEE. CDR3 in amino acids: CASSLVAGVYEQYF. The CDR3 DNA reads as TGTGCCAGCAGCCTGGTAGCGGGAGTCTACGAGCAGTACTTC.

In DNA form, the CDR3 reads TGTGCCAGTAGTATCTCTGGGCAGGGGGTTAATCAGCCCCAGCATTTT. This translates into CASSISGQGVNQPQHF. The chain joins TRBV19 to TRBJ1-5; 7 bases fit TRBD1. CDR1 is LNHDA and CDR2 is SQIVND in the germline V gene (reference sequence). The CDR3 sequence is 16 residues long. The V segment lost 3 bases and the J segment 4 bases; nucleotides outside the gene matches: 9.